This T cell receptor (beta chain) stems from a study of blood T cell repertoires in COVID-19 (dated by TCRdb to the early 2020s). Describing the broader study: The collaborator samples originated in the United States, Italy and Spain and spanned the acute and convalescent phases of COVID-19. The prospective study material was composed of cDNA or gDNA derived from T cells, B-cell-depleted T cells, or PBMCs. Subjects who had been exposed to COVID-19, were actively infected with it, or had recovered from it provided the deeply sampled blood TCRbeta repertoires that made up the dataset. The repertoires were released in a freely available public database meant as a resource for research on the immune response to SARS-CoV-2. The samples were drawn from two sources: the first 160 participants of the ongoing ImmuneRACE study, and over 1,000 subjects contributed by 6 global collaborators. Sample metadata almost always included a de-identified subject ID, COVID-19 status, age in years and sex. Where HLA class I and class II types were available, the types were taken from metadata supplied by the sample provider, not from assay-based typing.

Only one count was recorded for this clone. Its antigen is not yet known. There are no base qualities to consult, and no much larger clone falls within one base. CDR1 and CDR2 are drawn from the germline V gene: KGHSH, LQKENI. The junction shows trimming of 6 bases on V and 9 bases on J, and the gene matches do not reach 11 bases of it. Inclusive of the bounding cysteine and phenylalanine, the CDR3 is 14 residues long. The entry retains the CDR3 DNA only, 42 bases that are in frame from base 1. TCRbeta CDR3 regions were amplified from genomic DNA by means of the immunoSEQ Assay, a bias-controlled multiplex PCR. Per the original workflow: Nucleated cell counts per sample were estimated from amplification of reference gene primers within the assay. Sequence reads were collapsed and filtered to measure the absolute abundance of every unique TCRbeta CDR3 rearrangement. For each sample, productive Simpson clonality was calculated by taking the square root of Simpson's diversity index across productive rearrangements. TCRdb took this table from immuneACCESS and kept in-frame rearrangements with V and J called. Such tables lack part of the clones; where checked against another copy, unresolved V genes explain under half of the gap, and the rest is unexplained. That table is the source of V, J and clone size, and D and trimming were worked out from the DNA. The sample table holds tens of thousands of clones, of which about 82% were seen once. Of the sample, roughly 14% is held by the ten largest clones.

The collaborating institutions used their own protocols to collect whole blood in K2EDTA tubes. For TCRbeta analysis, collaborator samples were shipped as frozen whole blood, as isolated PBMCs, or as DNA extracted from either sample type. Results and caveats for the whole study, not just this receptor: How much clinical and demographic metadata was included differed by source and by participant, and the metadata was provided uncurated.

The TCR originated in a human donor in a cohort sampled during active COVID-19. The rearrangement joined TRBV18 to TRBJ1-1, with 9 bases matching TRBD1. The material sequenced was peripheral blood. The DNA sequence reads TGTGCCAGCTCTCCTGAAAACAGGGGGCAGCAAGCTTTCTTT. It is translated as CASSPENRGQQAFF.